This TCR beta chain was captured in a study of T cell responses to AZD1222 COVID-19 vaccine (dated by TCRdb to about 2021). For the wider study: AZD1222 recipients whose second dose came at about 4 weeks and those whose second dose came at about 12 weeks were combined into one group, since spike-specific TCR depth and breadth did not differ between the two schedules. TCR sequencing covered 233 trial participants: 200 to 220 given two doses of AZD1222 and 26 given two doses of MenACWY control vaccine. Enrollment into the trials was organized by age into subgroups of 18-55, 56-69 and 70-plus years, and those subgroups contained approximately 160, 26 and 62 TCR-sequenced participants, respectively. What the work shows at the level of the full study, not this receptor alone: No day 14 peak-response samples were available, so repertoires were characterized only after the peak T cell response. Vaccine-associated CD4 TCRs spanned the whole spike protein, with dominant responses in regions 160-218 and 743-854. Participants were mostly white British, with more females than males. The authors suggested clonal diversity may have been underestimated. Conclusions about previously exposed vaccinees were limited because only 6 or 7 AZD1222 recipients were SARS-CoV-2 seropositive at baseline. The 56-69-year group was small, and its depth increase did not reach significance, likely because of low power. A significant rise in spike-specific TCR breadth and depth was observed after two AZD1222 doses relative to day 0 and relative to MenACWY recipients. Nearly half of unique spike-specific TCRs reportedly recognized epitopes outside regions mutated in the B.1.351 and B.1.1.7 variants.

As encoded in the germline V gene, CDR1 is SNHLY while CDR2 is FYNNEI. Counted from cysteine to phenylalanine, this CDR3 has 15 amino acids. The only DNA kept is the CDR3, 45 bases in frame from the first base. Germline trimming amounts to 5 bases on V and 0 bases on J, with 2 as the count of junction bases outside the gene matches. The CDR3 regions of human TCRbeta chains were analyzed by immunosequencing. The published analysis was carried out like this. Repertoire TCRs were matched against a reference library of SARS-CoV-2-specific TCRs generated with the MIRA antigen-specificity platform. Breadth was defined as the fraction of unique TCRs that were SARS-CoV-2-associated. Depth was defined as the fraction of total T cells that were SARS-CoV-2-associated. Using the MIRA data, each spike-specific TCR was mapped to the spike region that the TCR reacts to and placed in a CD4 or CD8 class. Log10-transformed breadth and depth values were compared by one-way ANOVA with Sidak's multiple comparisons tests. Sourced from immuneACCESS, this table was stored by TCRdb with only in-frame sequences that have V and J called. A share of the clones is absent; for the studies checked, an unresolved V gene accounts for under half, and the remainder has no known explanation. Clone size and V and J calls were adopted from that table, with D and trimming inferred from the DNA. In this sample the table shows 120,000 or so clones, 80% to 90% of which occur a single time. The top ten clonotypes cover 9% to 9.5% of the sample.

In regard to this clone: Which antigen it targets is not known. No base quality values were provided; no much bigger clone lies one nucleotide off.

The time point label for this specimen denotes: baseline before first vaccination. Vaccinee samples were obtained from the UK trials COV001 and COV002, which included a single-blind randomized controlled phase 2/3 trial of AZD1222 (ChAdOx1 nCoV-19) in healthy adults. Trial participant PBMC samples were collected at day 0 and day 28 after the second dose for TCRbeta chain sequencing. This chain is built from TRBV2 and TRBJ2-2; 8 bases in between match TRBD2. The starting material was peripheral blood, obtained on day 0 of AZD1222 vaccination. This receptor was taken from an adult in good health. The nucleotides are TGTGCCAGCAGTAAGACTAGCGCGAACACCGGGGAGCTGTTTTTT. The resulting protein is CASSKTSANTGELFF. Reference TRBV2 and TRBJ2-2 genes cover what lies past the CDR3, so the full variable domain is EPEVTQTPSHQVTQMGQEVILRCVPISNHLYFYWYRQILGQKVEFLVSFYNNEISEKSEIFDDQFSVERPDGSNFTLKIRSTKLEDSAMYFCASSKTSANTGELFFGEGSRLTVL.